The 25 T cell receptor beta chains given below trace back to one sample, sequenced in a study of OX40 agonist ivuxolimab in advanced cancers. Profiling relied on immunoSEQ multiplex PCR, and the TCRdb table lists in-frame clones only, not all of them. The sample consists of tens of thousands of clones, approximately 90% of them appearing once. The source was CD4+ or CD8+ T cells sorted from blood, collected in a trial of the OX40 agonist ivuxolimab. These receptors were collected from an adult with an advanced solid tumor such as melanoma, head and neck, liver or kidney cancer.

This sequence joins TRBV9 and TRBJ1-2, with D perhaps matching TRBD1 (6 bases). From germline, CDR1 is SGDLS and CDR2 YYNGEE. CDR3 length: 15 amino acids. Trimming took off 0 bases at V and 2 bases at J, with 11 bases between the two ends. The CDR3 here is CASSVVGGSNYGYTF. The CDR3 nucleotides are TGTGCCAGCAGCGTAGTGGGGGGCTCCAACTATGGCTACACCTTC.

This clone came up a few times. The chain combines TRBV18 with TRBJ2-7, with TRBD1 matching over 9 bases. Trimming removed 5 bases from V and 3 bases from J; junction bases left unmatched: 8. The germline gives CDR1 KGHSH, CDR2 LQKENI. This CDR3 contains 15 residues. CDR3 sequence (DNA): TGTGCCAGCTCAGTTACAGGGGGCGAGAACTACGAGCAGTACTTC. It codes for CASSVTGGENYEQYF.

The chain carries TRBV19 and TRBJ1-1; D ambiguous. Deletions cut 2 bases from V and 4 bases from J, with 17 bases between. This CDR3 comprises 16 residues. Germline CDR1 is LNHDA and CDR2 is SQIVND (reference sequence). CDR3 sequence reads: CASSIRKAAEATEAFF. CDR3 DNA sequence: TGTGCCAGTAGTATAAGGAAGGCGGCTGAGGCCACTGAAGCTTTCTTT.

The chain combines TRBV14 with TRBJ2-7; D unresolved. The germline CDR1 and CDR2 sequences are SGHDN and FVKESK. Trimming took 4 bases from V and 4 from J, leaving 14 bases between them. The CDR3 length is 14 residues. In nucleotides, the CDR3 is TGTGCCAGCAGCCCCCTGGCTTTCGGGTACGAGCAGTACTTC. Translated: CASSPLAFGYEQYF.

V gene TRBV7-2 combines with J gene TRBJ1-5, with D tentatively TRBD1 (6 bases). The V and J ends lost 1 base and 2 bases respectively, with 15 bases between them. CDR1 and CDR2 (germline): SGHTA, FQGNSA. The length of the CDR3 is 17 residues. The CDR3, as DNA: TGTGCCAGCAGCTTAGGGGACAATCTACACCGCAATCAGCCCCAGCATTTT. Its translation: CASSLGDNLHRNQPQHF.

This clone showed up just a few times. The chain recombines TRBV19 with TRBJ2-6; a weak D match, TRBD2 (5 bases). The germline V and J ends were trimmed by 7 bases and 2 bases, with 12 bases remaining between them. Germline values: CDR1 LNHDA, CDR2 SQIVND (reference sequence). The CDR3 has 15 residues. In DNA, the CDR3 is TGTGCCAGTACTAGCCAGGCTGCTGGGGCCAACGTCCTGACTTTC. This gives the protein CASTSQAAGANVLTF.

This clone has more than one count but fewer than ten. The rearrangement uses TRBV28 and TRBJ1-2, with TRBD1 matching over 9 bases. Germline V gives CDR1 MDHEN, CDR2 SYDVKM. This CDR3 has 13 amino acids. The V and J ends lost 8 bases and 4 bases, in that order; junction bases with no gene match: 5. CDR3 in DNA: TGTGCCAGCCAACAGGGGGCGACCTATGGCTACACCTTC. It encodes CASQQGATYGYTF.

This rearrangement joins TRBV11-2 to TRBJ2-1, with a possible D match to TRBD1 (6 bases). The V end lost 2 bases, the J end lost 0 bases, and 8 bases lay between the germline ends. In germline, CDR1 is SGHAT, CDR2 FQNNGV. There are 15 residues in the CDR3. In nucleotides, the CDR3 is TGTGCCAGCAGCTTAACAGGGTTCTCCTACAATGAGCAGTTCTTC. It specifies CASSLTGFSYNEQFF.

The rearrangement joins TRBV4-2 to TRBJ1-2; D ambiguous. The CDR3 extends over 13 amino acids. V lost 3 bases, J lost 7 bases, and 12 bases lay in between. From germline, CDR1 is LGHNA and CDR2 YNFKEQ. The chain's CDR3 is CASSQPLGSGYTF. The CDR3 DNA reads as TGTGCCAGCAGCCAGCCGCTTGGGAGTGGCTACACCTTC.

The chain uses TRBV12-2 and TRBJ1-5. TRBV12-2 counts as a pseudogene. The CDR3 contains 18 residues. Here the CDR3 reads CASRLALAGGYSNQPQHF. The CDR3 nucleotides read TGTGCAAGTCGCTTAGCGCTCGCGGGTGGATATAGCAATCAGCCCCAGCATTTT.

The chain combines TRBV18 with TRBJ2-7; 7 bases are a match to TRBD1. Losses at the gene ends were 3 bases for V and 2 bases for J; bases not matched to a gene: 7. The CDR3 sequence is 15 residues long. Germline V CDR1 and CDR2: KGHSH, LQKENI. As DNA, the CDR3 is TGTGCCAGCTCACCTCGGACAGGCCGGCCCTACGAGCAGTACTTC. Translated, it gives CASSPRTGRPYEQYF.

The chain employs TRBV19 and TRBJ1-2; the match to TRBD1 covers 10 bases. This CDR3 is built from 16 residues. V shed 3 bases, J shed 4 bases, and the junction held 8 bases outside the gene matches. Per germline, CDR1 LNHDA and CDR2 SQIVND (reference sequence). The CDR3 sequence: CASSMGRDRGGYGYTF. As DNA, the CDR3 is TGTGCCAGTAGTATGGGCCGGGACAGGGGTGGCTATGGCTACACCTTC.

The rearrangement links TRBV14 to TRBJ2-7; D uncertain. The CDR3 sequence is 12 residues long. Per the germline V gene, CDR1 is SGHDN and CDR2 is FVKESK. Trimming shortened V by 2 bases and J by 6 bases, and 8 bases separated the two germline ends. The CDR3 bases are TGTGCCAGCAGCCAACTATCCCTCGAGCAGTACTTC. This encodes CASSQLSLEQYF. Complete variable domain (other parts from reference TRBV14 and TRBJ2-7): EAGVTQFPSHSVIEKGQTVTLRCDPISGHDNLYWYRRVMGKEIKFLLHFVKESKQDESGMPNNRFLAERTGGTYSTLKVQPAELEDSGVYFCASSQLSLEQYFGPGTRLTVT.

This chain links TRBV9 with TRBJ1-6; D remains ambiguous. The CDR3 loop spans 15 amino acids. Germline V lookup: CDR1 SGDLS, CDR2 YYNGEE. With 3 bases removed from V and 8 bases from J, the gap between germline ends came to 15 bases. The CDR3 loop reads CASSEFPGSHSPLHF. DNA of the CDR3: TGTGCCAGCAGCGAGTTCCCGGGTTCTCATTCACCCCTCCACTTT.

The chain recombines TRBV6-6 with TRBJ2-1; D may be TRBD1 (6 bases). Germline CDR1 and CDR2: MNHNY and SVGAGI (reference sequence). With 7 bases removed from V and 0 bases from J, the gap between germline ends came to 10 bases. The CDR3 contains 14 residues. This chain's CDR3 is CASNGGRSYNEQFF. The CDR3 DNA reads as TGTGCCAGCAATGGGGGCCGCTCCTACAATGAGCAGTTCTTC.

The chain joins TRBV13 to TRBJ1-1, with D unclear. The CDR3 length is 13 residues. CDR1 and CDR2 (germline): PRHDT, FYEKMQ (reference sequence). Deletions cut 4 bases from V and 8 bases from J, with 14 bases between. CDR3 residues: CASSSNSYGEAFF. The CDR3 bases are TGTGCCAGCAGCTCTAATTCCTACGGGGAAGCTTTCTTT.

The V and J genes are TRBV5-1 and TRBJ2-3; D possibly uses TRBD1 or TRBD2 (6 bases each). The germline CDR1 and CDR2 sequences are SGHRS and YFSETQ. CDR3 length: 15 amino acids. Between the trimmed V and J ends, which lost 4 bases and 1 base, there was a span of 13 bases. CDR3 loop: CASSLLGGRTDTQYF. Written as DNA, the CDR3 is TGCGCCAGCAGCCTCCTCGGGGGCCGCACAGATACGCAGTATTTT.

This chain connects TRBV18 to TRBJ1-1, with a possible D match to TRBD1 (5 bases). This CDR3 region has 18 residues. V was cut by 4 bases and J by 1 base, with 22 bases left in between. Per the germline V gene, CDR1 is KGHSH and CDR2 is LQKENI. The CDR3: CASSLQNQGRVGNTEAFF. In nucleotides, the CDR3 is TGTGCCAGCTCACTACAGAACCAGGGAAGGGTTGGGAACACTGAAGCTTTCTTT.

This clone was seen a single time. The V gene is TRBV10-3, the J gene TRBJ2-5, with D perhaps assigned TRBD1 or TRBD2 (5 bases each). The V gene's germline CDR1 is ENHRY and CDR2 SYGVKD. The V and J ends lost 10 bases and 2 bases respectively, with 14 bases between them. CDR3 length equals 13 residues. The CDR3 region is CATSGTSQETQYF. The CDR3 coding sequence is TGTGCCACCTCCGGGACCTCGCAAGAGACCCAGTACTTC.

V and J are TRBV19 and TRBJ2-7, with D possibly TRBD2 on 6 matching bases. The CDR3 totals 13 residues. The V and J ends lost 4 bases and 3 bases respectively, with 10 bases between them. Germline V CDR1 and CDR2: LNHDA, SQIVND (reference sequence). The CDR3 DNA is TGTGCCAGTAGTAAGGGACTTCACTACGAGCAGTACTTC. It codes for CASSKGLHYEQYF.

The gene calls are TRBV21-1 and TRBJ2-1; the DNA was not compared with TRBD1, the D call given in the table. TRBV21-1 is a listed pseudogene. The CDR3 runs to 15 residues. The CDR3 region is CASSKRDSSYNEQFF. DNA of the CDR3: TGTGCCAGCAGCAAAAGGGACAGCTCCTACAATGAGCAGTTCTTC.

V is TRBV5-1 and J is TRBJ2-7; 7 bases agree with TRBD1. The CDR3 is 15 residues long. CDR1 SGHRS and CDR2 YFSETQ come from the germline V gene. V gave up 4 bases and J gave up 5 bases; unmatched junction bases: 12. The chain's CDR3 is CASSPQGFGIDEQYF. Here the CDR3 DNA reads TGCGCCAGCAGCCCACAGGGGTTTGGAATCGACGAGCAGTACTTC.

The rearrangement joins TRBV6-1 to TRBJ2-1, with D perhaps assigned TRBD1 or TRBD2 (7 bases each). The germline V and J ends were trimmed by 4 bases and 10 bases, with 20 bases remaining between them. This CDR3 spans 15 amino acids. CDR1 and CDR2 from the germline V gene are MNHNS and SASEGT. The CDR3 DNA reads as TGTGCCAGCAGTGGAGGGGGCAGACTAGCCGTAGAGCAGTTCTTC. Encoded protein: CASSGGGRLAVEQFF.

V and J are TRBV5-1 and TRBJ2-1; unclear D gene. The germline CDR1 and CDR2 sequences are SGHRS and YFSETQ. V shed 3 bases and J shed 0 bases, with 10 bases lying between them. The CDR3 consists of 15 residues. The CDR3 here is CASSSNPGSYNEQFF. For the CDR3, the DNA is TGCGCCAGCAGCTCAAATCCGGGCTCCTACAATGAGCAGTTCTTC.

The rearrangement uses TRBV4-1 and TRBJ2-1, with 9 bases identical to TRBD1. The CDR3 length is 17 residues. Looked up from germline, CDR1 is MGHRA and CDR2 is YSYEKL. Trimming at V came to 0 bases and at J to 4 bases, leaving 7 bases not matched to a gene. In DNA form, the CDR3 reads TGCGCCAGCAGCCAAGATCCGGGACAGGGTACATACAATGAGCAGTTCTTC. This codes for CASSQDPGQGTYNEQFF.